This is a list of T cell receptor beta chains from one sample in a study of blood T cell repertoires in COVID-19. TCRdb's copy holds only in-frame clones and misses some; the assay was immunoSEQ multiplex PCR. This table holds approximately 110,000 clones, approximately 81% found once. The sequenced sample was peripheral blood. These receptor sequences come from an older man with COVID-19, enrolled during active disease. CDR3s include the opening cysteine and the closing phenylalanine or tryptophan. Each record gives: J gene, V gene, CDR3 protein.

J gene: TRBJ2-7; V gene: TRBV29-1; CDR3 protein: CSVAEAYEQYF
J gene: TRBJ2-5; V gene: TRBV11-2; CDR3 protein: CASSPGPSQVETQYF
J gene: TRBJ2-2; V gene: TRBV7-2; CDR3 protein: CASSLQGLNTGELFF
J gene: TRBJ1-1; V gene: TRBV5-1; CDR3 protein: CASSLVGAENTEAFF
J gene: TRBJ2-5; V gene: TRBV12-3/TRBV12-4; CDR3 protein: CASSLQAEETQYF
J gene: TRBJ1-5; V gene: TRBV6-5; CDR3 protein: CASNTGGSQPQHF
J gene: TRBJ1-1; V gene: TRBV4-1; CDR3 protein: CASSQDSRGLEAFF
J gene: TRBJ2-1; V gene: TRBV19; CDR3 protein: CASSERTRASQFF
J gene: TRBJ1-2; V gene: TRBV2; CDR3 protein: CASSADRFYGYTF
J gene: TRBJ2-1; V gene: TRBV9; CDR3 protein: CASSVGLAGAYNEQFF
J gene: TRBJ1-2; V gene: TRBV7-9; CDR3 protein: CASSLARVGDGYTF
J gene: TRBJ1-5; V gene: TRBV28; CDR3 protein: CASSSDRENQPQHF
J gene: TRBJ2-6; V gene: TRBV11-2; CDR3 protein: CASRPRVSGANVLTF
J gene: TRBJ1-2; V gene: TRBV6-5; CDR3 protein: CASMGANGYTF
J gene: TRBJ1-5; V gene: TRBV6-1; CDR3 protein: CASSESLGDGGQPQHF
J gene: TRBJ1-6; V gene: TRBV6-1; CDR3 protein: CASSEYVGGAYNSPLHF